A selection of T cell receptor beta chains follows, all from one sample in a study of control samples from healthy donors and cancer patients. Sequenced by immunoSEQ multiplex PCR; TCRdb stores in-frame clones only, minus some. This table holds around 90,000 clones, around four fifths found once. Sequencing was carried out using blood. The origin of the receptors is a man aged 25-45 years in good health. Both conserved end residues are part of each CDR3. D genes are given only for firm matches. Clone sizes are given selectively: once, few, many, or a class where the clone is expanded.

V gene	D gene	clone size	J gene	CDR3 DNA	CDR3 protein
TRBV6-1	NA	NA	TRBJ2-7	TGTGCCAGCAGTGAAGCAGCACTCTCCTACGAGCAGTACTTC	CASSEAALSYEQYF
TRBV5-1	NA	NA	TRBJ2-7	TGCGCCAGCAGCCCCAGTCTATCCTACGAGCAGTACTTC	CASSPSLSYEQYF
TRBV6-5	NA	NA	TRBJ2-7	TGTGCCAGCAGTACCCGGACTGGAAAATACGAGCAGTACTTC	CASSTRTGKYEQYF
TRBV19	NA	NA	TRBJ1-3	TGTGCCAGTAGGGACAAAGGGCGCTCTGGAAACACCATATATTTT	CASRDKGRSGNTIYF
TRBV6-5	NA	NA	TRBJ1-2	TGTGCCAGCAGGAAGTGGGGGACAAACTATGGCTACACCTTC	CASRKWGTNYGYTF
TRBV6-1	TRBD1	NA	TRBJ2-1	TGTGCCAGCAGTGAACCCCTGACAGGGTACAGTAATGAGCAGTTCTTC	CASSEPLTGYSNEQFF
TRBV7-3	NA	NA	TRBJ1-1	TGTGCCAGCAGCCGCAGTAGTGATTCGGGCACTGAAGCTTTCTTT	CASSRSSDSGTEAFF
TRBV29-1	TRBD1	NA	TRBJ2-2	TGCAGCGTCCGGCCCGGGACAGCGAACACCGGGGAGCTGTTTTTT	CSVRPGTANTGELFF
TRBV4-2	NA	NA	TRBJ2-7	TGTGCCAGCAGCCAAGATGGTGGCGAGCAGTACTTC	CASSQDGGEQYF
TRBV28	NA	NA	TRBJ2-4	TGTGCCAGCAGCGAAGCAAGAGGCGGCTCCAAAAACATTCAGTACTTC	CASSEARGGSKNIQYF
TRBV28	TRBD1	NA	TRBJ2-2	TGTGCCAGCAGTGCCGGTGGGACAGGGAACACCGGGGAGCTGTTTTTT	CASSAGGTGNTGELFF
TRBV6-6	NA	NA	TRBJ2-7	TGTGCCAGCAGTCGTGACAGGCCCTACGAGCAGTACTTC	CASSRDRPYEQYF
TRBV15	NA	NA	TRBJ2-7	TGTGCCACCAGCAGAGGGACGCCCAGATACTCCTACGAGCAGTACTTC	CATSRGTPRYSYEQYF
TRBV5-1	TRBD2	few	TRBJ2-7	TGCGCCAGCAGCCGTCGACCTAGCGGGGAGGGCTACGAGCAGTACTTC	CASSRRPSGEGYEQYF
TRBV28	NA	NA	TRBJ2-3	TGTGCCAGCAGTTTGGAAGATACGCAGTATTTT	CASSLEDTQYF
TRBV5-4	NA	NA	TRBJ1-1	TGTGCCAGCAGCCGCCCCGGAGCTACTGAAGCTTTCTTT	CASSRPGATEAFF
TRBV12-3/TRBV12-4	NA	NA	TRBJ1-5	TGTGCCAGCAGTTTCACCCCCCGGAGGCCCCAGCATTTT	CASSFTPRRPQHF
TRBV5-1	NA	NA	TRBJ1-5	TGCGCCAGCACCTTGGAGAGTGCCAATCAGCCCCAGCATTTT	CASTLESANQPQHF
TRBV20-1	NA	once	TRBJ1-3	TGCAGTGCTCGCTCTGGAAACACCATATATTTT	CSARSGNTIYF
TRBV7-9	TRBD1	NA	TRBJ1-4	TGTGCCAGCAGCCGTTCAGAGGGGGCTTCGACCTCCGGAAAACTGTTTTTT	CASSRSEGASTSGKLFF
TRBV7-8	NA	NA	TRBJ1-4	TGTGCCAGCAGCATAAGACAGGCGCAAAATGAAAAACTGTTTTTT	CASSIRQAQNEKLFF
TRBV6-4	NA	few	TRBJ2-2	TGTGCCAGCAGTGGAAGTGGGGAAGGCGGGGAGCTGTTTTTT	CASSGSGEGGELFF